This T cell receptor beta chain was identified during a study of memory CD4+ T cells and cytomegalovirus serostatus (dated by TCRdb to about 2019). Looking at the study overall: The 35 or so healthy Belgian adults in the cohort included 9 who were CMV seropositive and roughly 24 who were CMV seronegative. To replicate a published TCR-based CMV serostatus classifier, the study sequenced CD4+ memory TCRbeta repertoires from a Belgian cohort whose cytomegalovirus serostatus was known. Broad study findings and their caveats: The results were read as suggesting that the CMV-associated TCR signature is, for the most part, present in the CD4+ memory repertoire. Only CD4+CD45RO+ memory cells were sequenced, unlike the original study, which covered naive and memory CD4+ and CD8+ populations. Of over 150 previously reported CMV-associated TCRbeta sequences, approximately 70 appeared in the CD4+ memory repertoires, each in one to five individuals. On the Belgian cohort, the classifier based on the original framework reached a median bootstrapped AUC of approximately 0.95, with a 95% CI of 0.76-1.00. CMV serostatus prediction reached a median bootstrapped AUC of 0.95 with the original framework and 0.85 to 0.91 with a US-trained random forest.

CDR1 and CDR2 are read off the germline V gene as MNHEY and SVGAGI. Trimming takes 0 bases from V and 3 bases from J, and the germline ends sit 6 bases apart. The CDR3, from cysteine to phenylalanine, totals 13 residues. Only the CDR3 DNA stays, 39 bases, in frame from base 1. Genomic DNA was extracted from sorted cells with the Quick-DNA Microprep Kit. TCRbeta DNA was amplified with the immunoSEQ hsTCRbeta kit following the manufacturer's protocol. An Illumina MiSeq instrument was used to sequence the TCRbeta libraries. For the original study's pipeline: Removing out-of-frame sequences left some 2,200,000 distinct TCRbeta sequences, an average of approximately 65,000 per individual. Each individual was scored using the number of roughly 150 previously reported CMV-associated TCRbeta sequences that the individual carried and the total number of productive distinct TCRbeta sequences. A beta-binomial model was reimplemented in Python, and scikit-learn random forests with default parameters were trained on data from the US cohort. Classifier performance on the Belgian cohort was summarized as median AUC with percentile confidence intervals over 10,000 bootstrap iterations. As stored in TCRdb, this immuneACCESS dataset retains in-frame rearrangements with V and J assigned. A fraction of the clones does not appear; measured against another copy, unresolved V genes explain less than half of the discrepancy, and the remainder lacks a known reason. That table is the source of V, J and clone size, and D and trimming were worked out from the DNA. Within this sample are about 92,000 clones, with about 80% of them counted one time only. The ten top clones hold approximately 4% of the sample.

On this clone itself: Its target antigen remains unknown. Base qualities are not provided; no much larger clone lies one nucleotide away.

A FACSAria II was used to sort memory CD4+ T cells, defined as single viable CD3+CD4+CD8-CD45RO+ cells. To determine CMV serostatus, a Roche Elecsys assay was used that detects serum IgG against CMV pp150, pp28, p38 and p52. Following thawing, total CD4+ T cells were enriched through positive selection using CD4 magnetic microbeads. Samples originated from another study that specifically interrogated the CD4+ T cell memory repertoire. Following standard operating procedures, peripheral blood mononuclear cells were isolated and cryopreserved, while serum was kept at -80 degrees C. CD3-PerCP (BW264/56), CD4-APC (RPA-T4), CD45RO-PE (UCHT1) and CD8-Pacific Orange (3B5) antibodies were used for staining, and non-viable cells were excluded with Sytox blue.

The V and J segments used are TRBV6-5 and TRBJ2-7; there is no confident call for the D gene. This clonotype was sampled from an adult in good health and CMV-seropositive. Sequencing was done on a sample of memory CD4+ T cells from blood. The CDR3 is CASSYSWGYEQYF. The DNA is as follows: TGTGCCAGCAGTTACTCGTGGGGCTACGAGCAGTACTTC.